Listed here are 10 T cell receptor beta chains from one sample, sequenced in a study of identical twins. TCRdb re-analysed the 5' RACE reads in MiXCR, keeping a single row per CDR3 protein. The table lists approximately 690,000 distinct CDR3 sequences, approximately 6% of them singletons, with 1.5% to 2% in the top ten. The specimen sequenced was naive T cells sorted from blood. These TCRs come from a man aged 18 to 35 in good health.

The chain has TRBV20-1 and TRBJ2-5, with D perhaps given as TRBD1 or TRBD2 (5 bases each). The germline gives CDR1 DFQATT, CDR2 SNEGSKA (reference sequence). This CDR3 has 13 amino acids. Trimming shortened V by 7 bases and J by 2 bases, and 14 bases separated the two germline ends. CDR3 sequence (DNA): TGCAGTGGAACTTCGGGGCCTCAAGAGACCCAGTACTTC. Translating gives CSGTSGPQETQYF.

This clonotype was seen repeatedly, ten times or more. The V call is TRBV5-5, the J call TRBJ1-3; 7 bases are shared with TRBD1. CDR1 is SGHKS, CDR2 YYEKEE, per germline (reference sequence). Trimming took 3 bases from V and 4 from J; bases not matched to a gene: 1. This CDR3 spans 13 amino acids. The chain's CDR3 is CASSSGQGNTIYF. The DNA for the CDR3 is TGTGCCAGCAGCTCGGGACAGGGAAACACCATATATTTT.

This clonotype appeared many times. V usage is TRBV12-3 or TRBV12-4 and J usage is TRBJ2-1; a weak D match, TRBD1 (5 bases). V was shortened by 8 bases and J by 15 bases, with 20 bases between the two germline ends. CDR3 length: 12 amino acids. CDR3 region: CASLNPGRMLFF. CDR3 DNA sequence: TGTGCCAGCCTAAACCCAGGGCGCATGCTGTTCTTC.

This clonotype was detected a few times. This chain links TRBV5-1 with TRBJ2-3; D gene uncertain. This CDR3 has 17 residues. Looked up from germline, CDR1 is SGHRS and CDR2 is YFSETQ. V shed 2 bases and J shed 2 bases, with 18 bases lying between them. CDR3 amino acids: CASSLVTTTHTTDTQYF. CDR3 DNA: TGCGCCAGCAGCTTAGTTACTACAACTCACACCACAGATACGCAGTATTTT.

This clonotype was seen ten or more times. This rearrangement joins TRBV7-8 to TRBJ2-7; D gene uncertain. This CDR3 spans 12 amino acids. The germline V and J ends were trimmed by 5 bases and 3 bases, with 8 bases remaining between them. CDR1 and CDR2 (germline): SGHVS, FQNEAQ. The CDR3: CASSLRYYEQYV. The CDR3 bases are TGTGCCAGCAGCCTACGATACTACGAGCAGTACGTC.

This clonotype was counted ten times or more. This chain's CDR3 is CASSLDRTSGDEQFF. CDR3 DNA: TGCGCCAGCAGCTTGGATCGGACTAGTGGGGATGAGCAGTTCTTC. The chain uses TRBV5-1 and TRBJ2-1, with 7 bases aligning to TRBD2. Germline V gene data show CDR1 as SGHRS and CDR2 as YFSETQ. The CDR3 runs to 15 residues. V shed 0 bases, J shed 8 bases, and the junction held 8 bases outside the gene matches.

This clonotype was seen a handful of times. The chain carries TRBV9 and TRBJ2-1, with D tentatively TRBD1 (5 bases). Germline CDR1 is SGDLS and CDR2 is YYNGEE. The CDR3 runs 15 residues. V was pared by 6 bases and J by 8 bases, with 21 bases between. CDR3 DNA: TGTGCCAGCAAAAGGGGCTCAGCCCAGTTGGATGAGCAGTTCTTC. It codes for CASKRGSAQLDEQFF.

V gene TRBV29-1 combines with J gene TRBJ2-7, with 7 bases lining up with TRBD1. This CDR3 contains 15 residues. Germline loops: CDR1 SQVTM, CDR2 ANQGSEA. The J segment lost 5 bases and the V segment lost 3 bases, leaving 13 bases of the junction unmatched. CDR3 amino acids: CSVDFDRAPYNEQYF. In DNA form, the CDR3 reads TGCAGCGTTGATTTTGACAGGGCCCCATACAACGAGCAGTACTTC.

The chain has TRBV18 and TRBJ2-7; a possible D gene is TRBD1 (6 bases). Deletions cut 3 bases from V and 6 bases from J, with 9 bases between. The CDR3 has 12 residues. CDR1 is KGHSH and CDR2 is LQKENI in the germline V gene. CDR3 protein: CASSPGQAEQYV. In DNA, the CDR3 is TGTGCCAGCTCACCGGGACAAGCCGAGCAGTACGTC.

This clonotype was picked up many times. The chain carries TRBV20-1 and TRBJ1-6; D not certain. This CDR3 comprises 14 residues. V was trimmed by 1 base and J by 9 bases, leaving 13 bases between them. Per the germline V gene, CDR1 is DFQATT and CDR2 is SNEGSKA (reference sequence). The chain's CDR3 is CSARVRTKGSPLHF. The CDR3 nucleotides are TGCAGTGCTAGAGTCCGCACTAAGGGTTCACCCCTCCACTTT.